This entry lists 23 T cell receptor beta chains sequenced from one sample in a study of CD8 T cells in Susac syndrome. Random-hexamer reverse transcription was applied to roughly 0.45 to 1 ug RNA. TCRdb reanalysed the immunoSEQ multiplex PCR reads using MiXCR and keeps one entry per CDR3 protein. The top ten hold roughly 0.1% of the sample, which has roughly 250,000 distinct CDR3 sequences, 90% to 96% seen once. Input material: CD4+ T cells from PBMCs. Receptor source: a human donor with Susac syndrome.

This chain uses TRBV4-2 with TRBJ1-1; D uncertain. Between the trimmed V and J ends, which lost 4 bases and 0 bases, there was a span of 24 bases. This CDR3 is built from 19 residues. Germline V lookup: CDR1 LGHNA, CDR2 YNFKEQ. This CDR3 is CASSRPVMAGTIMNTEAFF. CDR3 nucleotide sequence: TGTGCCAGCAGCCGCCCTGTTATGGCAGGAACTATTATGAACACTGAAGCTTTCTTT.

The chain has TRBV28 and TRBJ2-5; TRBD2 is a possible D gene (5 bases). Germline V gene lookup returns CDR1 MDHEN and CDR2 SYDVKM. Deletions cut 6 bases from V and 9 bases from J, with 23 bases between. The CDR3 has 15 amino acids. The CDR3 reads CASRVSKSGYGAQYF. CDR3 in DNA: TGTGCCAGCAGAGTTTCCAAATCGGGGTATGGGGCCCAGTACTTC.

This chain uses TRBV12-3 or TRBV12-4 with TRBJ2-7; 7 nucleotides agree with TRBD1. Trimming at V came to 2 bases and at J to 2 bases, leaving 3 bases not matched to a gene. This CDR3 is built from 14 residues. CDR3: CASSLPTGAYEQYF. CDR3 nucleotide sequence: TGTGCCAGCAGTTTACCAACAGGGGCCTACGAGCAGTACTTC.

The V and J genes are TRBV29-1 and TRBJ1-1, with 7 bases aligning to TRBD1. This CDR3 comprises 15 residues. CDR1 and CDR2 from the germline V gene are SQVTM and ANQGSEA. Trimming removed 8 bases from V and 0 bases from J; junction bases left unmatched: 12. Here the CDR3 DNA reads TGCAGCCGTCTGGGGCAGGGGGTGATGAACACTGAAGCTTTCTTT. Amino acid sequence: CSRLGQGVMNTEAFF.

The J gene is TRBJ1-2, the V gene TRBV3-1; tentative D call: TRBD1 (5 bases). The V gene lost 4 bases and the J gene lost 8 bases, with 14 bases spanning the gap. Germline CDR1 and CDR2: LGHDT and YNNKEL (reference sequence). The CDR3 extends over 13 amino acids. The CDR3 DNA is TGTGCCAGCAGCCCAAGATGCAGGGAAGGCTACACCTTC. Amino acids: CASSPRCREGYTF.

This clonotype appeared a single time. V is TRBV2 and J is TRBJ1-5; D might be TRBD1 (6 bases). CDR3 length: 14 amino acids. Deletions cut 6 bases from V and 3 bases from J, with 12 bases between. Germline assignment: CDR1 SNHLY and CDR2 FYNNEI. For the CDR3, the DNA is TGTGCCAGCAGCACCAACAGGGCCAATCAGCCCCAGCATTTT. Its protein is CASSTNRANQPQHF.

The chain employs TRBV20-1 and TRBJ2-5; 10 bases match TRBD2. There are 15 residues in the CDR3. Germline lookup yields CDR1 DFQATT and CDR2 SNEGSKA (reference sequence). V was pared by 5 bases and J by 4 bases, with 10 bases of the junction left unmatched. CDR3 protein: CSADIAGGIGETQYF. In nucleotides, the CDR3 is TGCAGTGCTGACATAGCGGGAGGTATAGGAGAGACCCAGTACTTC.

The genes are TRBV18 and TRBJ1-3; D remains ambiguous. The CDR3 loop spans 14 amino acids. Germline-derived CDR1 and CDR2 are KGHSH and LQKENI. V gave up 8 bases and J gave up 6 bases, with 17 bases separating them. CDR3: CASKYSRLENTIYF. The CDR3, as DNA: TGTGCCAGCAAGTATTCCAGGCTGGAAAACACCATATATTTT.

The chain couples TRBV12-3 or TRBV12-4 to TRBJ1-2; possibly TRBD1 for D (5 bases). The CDR3 is 18 residues long. Trimming shortened V by 2 bases and J by 6 bases, and 25 bases separated the two germline ends. The CDR3 coding sequence is TGTGCCAGCAGTTTACGCCGGAAACAGGAACAAACGGATCATGGCTACACCTTC. It yields the protein CASSLRRKQEQTDHGYTF.

This clonotype was recorded only once. This sequence joins TRBV27 and TRBJ1-1; D is ambiguous. Germline V gene data show CDR1 as MNHEY and CDR2 as SMNVEV (reference sequence). Trimming took off 7 bases at V and 0 bases at J, with 9 bases between the two ends. The CDR3 is made up of 13 amino acids. The CDR3: CASKNQVNTEAFF. The DNA for the CDR3 is TGTGCCAGCAAAAATCAGGTGAACACTGAAGCTTTCTTT.

The chain employs TRBV6-5 and TRBJ2-7; 9 bases align to TRBD2. Looked up from germline, CDR1 is MNHEY and CDR2 is SVGAGI. The CDR3 is made up of 15 amino acids. The junction had 10 bases not matched to a gene; V was cut back by 6 bases and J by 4 bases. CDR3 in DNA: TGTGCCAGCAGCCGACTAGCGGCCGGTGGATACGAGCAGTACTTC. Protein product: CASSRLAAGGYEQYF.

The V gene is TRBV20-1, the J gene TRBJ1-2; 7 bases agree with TRBD1. J gave up 3 bases and V 5 bases, and 6 bases lay outside the gene matches. The germline V gene has CDR1 DFQATT and CDR2 SNEGSKA (reference sequence). This CDR3 region has 13 residues. CDR3 sequence (DNA): TGCAGTGCTCGTACAGGGGTGGACTATGGCTACACCTTC. Protein product: CSARTGVDYGYTF.

This chain joins TRBV29-1 and TRBJ2-7; 7 bases agree with TRBD1. J gave up 2 bases and V 3 bases, and 10 bases lay outside the gene matches. The V gene's germline CDR1 is SQVTM and CDR2 ANQGSEA. This CDR3 is built from 15 residues. The CDR3 sequence: CSVDARQGKAYEQYF. As DNA, the CDR3 is TGCAGCGTTGATGCCCGACAGGGTAAGGCCTACGAGCAGTACTTC.

The V gene is TRBV18, the J gene TRBJ2-5; no firm D call. From germline, CDR1 is KGHSH and CDR2 LQKENI. The V end lost 3 bases, the J end lost 2 bases, and 7 bases lay between the germline ends. CDR3 length equals 13 residues. The CDR3 nucleotides are TGTGCCAGCTCACCCGGACCTCAAGAGACCCAGTACTTC. It translates to CASSPGPQETQYF. The whole variable domain, filled in from reference TRBV18 and TRBJ2-5, reads NAGVMQNPRHLVRRRGQEARLRCSPMKGHSHVYWYRQLPEEGLKFMVYLQKENIIDESGMPKERFSAEFPKEGPSILRIQQVVRGDSAAYFCASSPGPQETQYFGPGTRLLVL.

V and J are TRBV30 and TRBJ1-1; perhaps TRBD1 as D (5 bases). The CDR3 runs to 15 residues. V was shortened by 2 bases and J by 1 base, with 14 bases between the two germline ends. The germline V gene encodes CDR1 GTSNPN and CDR2 SVGIG (reference sequence). The CDR3 DNA is TGTGCCTGGAGTTCGATCCCGGGACCGAACACTGAAGCTTTCTTT. This translates into CAWSSIPGPNTEAFF.

V gene TRBV30 combines with J gene TRBJ2-7; no clear D gene. Germline CDR1 reads GTSNPN; CDR2 reads SVGIG (reference sequence). This CDR3 spans 12 amino acids. V shed 3 bases and J shed 4 bases, with 10 bases lying between them. The CDR3 reads CAWSYRSYEQYF. CDR3 DNA: TGTGCCTGGAGCTACCGCTCGTACGAGCAGTACTTC.

The gene calls are TRBV23-1 and TRBJ2-1, with 9 bases identical to TRBD1. TRBV23-1 is an ORF, and what it does is uncertain. V lost 10 bases and J lost 3; bases outside the gene matches: 4. The CDR3 consists of 13 residues. In DNA form, the CDR3 reads TGCGCCATCCCGGGACAGGGCTACAATGAGCAGTTCTTC. This translates into CAIPGQGYNEQFF.

This rearrangement joins TRBV30 to TRBJ2-5; 10 bases align to TRBD2. The CDR3 length is 15 residues. The germline V gene encodes CDR1 GTSNPN and CDR2 SVGIG (reference sequence). With 0 bases clipped from V and 4 bases from J, the junction kept 5 bases outside the gene matches. CDR3 in amino acids: CAWSVLAGDRETQYF. For the CDR3, the DNA is TGTGCCTGGAGTGTTCTAGCGGGGGATAGAGAGACCCAGTACTTC.

The gene calls are TRBV20-1 and TRBJ1-5; a possible D gene is TRBD1 (5 bases). In germline, CDR1 is DFQATT, CDR2 SNEGSKA (reference sequence). Deletions cut 5 bases from V and 5 bases from J, with 16 bases between. This CDR3 comprises 14 residues. CDR3 sequence: CSAGTGAADQPQHF. The CDR3 DNA sequence: TGCAGTGCTGGGACCGGGGCCGCAGATCAGCCCCAGCATTTT.

The chain uses TRBV5-1 and TRBJ2-5; 9 nucleotides agree with TRBD2. Germline CDR1 is SGHRS and CDR2 is YFSETQ. CDR3 size: 15 residues. The junction had 8 bases not matched to a gene; V was cut back by 3 bases and J by 5 bases. The CDR3 loop is CASSWISGSDETQYF. The CDR3 DNA reads as TGCGCCAGCAGCTGGATTAGCGGGAGTGATGAGACCCAGTACTTC.

V usage is TRBV7-3 and J usage is TRBJ1-1, with TRBD1 matching over 10 bases. The CDR3 covers 18 residues. The germline CDR1 and CDR2 sequences are SGHTA and FQGTGA. V shed 3 bases and J 3 bases; nucleotides not matched to a gene: 13. The CDR3 spells CASSLTGTGATAYTEAFF. CDR3 bases: TGTGCCAGCAGCTTGACCGGGACAGGGGCCACGGCATACACTGAAGCTTTCTTT.

The rearrangement links TRBV3-1 to TRBJ2-1, with D tentatively TRBD2 (8 bases). Trimming took 7 bases from V and 14 from J, leaving 24 bases between them. Looked up from germline, CDR1 is LGHDT and CDR2 is YNNKEL (reference sequence). The CDR3 sequence is 14 residues long. For the CDR3, the DNA is TGTGCCAGCACCCGCGAGGGTAGCGGGACAGAGGAGTTCTTC. Amino acid sequence: CASTREGSGTEEFF.

The chain is built from TRBV11-1 and TRBJ2-5; TRBD2 agrees at 15 bases. The junction had 4 bases not matched to a gene; V was cut back by 5 bases and J by 3 bases. The CDR3 loop spans 16 amino acids. In germline, CDR1 is SGHAT, CDR2 FQDESV (reference sequence). The CDR3 DNA reads as TGTGCCAGCAGCCCGAGGACTAGCGGGAGGGAAGAGACCCAGTACTTC. The encoded protein is CASSPRTSGREETQYF. Drawing the rest from reference TRBV11-1 and TRBJ2-5, the complete variable domain is EAEVAQSPRYKITEKSQAVAFWCDPISGHATLYWYRQILGQGPELLVQFQDESVVDDSQLPKDRFSAERLKGVDSTLKIQPAELGDSAMYLCASSPRTSGREETQYFGPGTRLLVL.